This T cell receptor beta chain was captured in a study of control samples from healthy donors and cancer patients (dated by TCRdb to 2020 to 2022). For CDR1 and CDR2, the germline V gene lists ENHRY and SYGVKD. From the cysteine up to the phenylalanine, the CDR3 has a length of 14 residues. Left in the record is the CDR3 DNA by itself, 42 bases read in frame from the first base. V loses 6 bases, J loses 5 bases, and the germline ends lie 17 bases apart. The sample holds a few counts of this clone. This receptor's antigen is unknown. No base-level quality is on record; no much larger clone is a single base apart. Library prep was done by the immunoSEQ multiplex PCR assay. What TCRdb holds here is the immuneACCESS table cut down to in-frame rearrangements. Part of the clones is not present; checked against another copy, under half of the missing clones reflect an unresolved V gene, and the others are unexplained. This sample is represented by around 140,000 clones; roughly 86% of them were singletons. The ten largest clones represent 6% to 9.5% of the sample.

Material for sequencing was PBMCs. This receptor was taken from a man over 45 with head and neck cancer. The sequence joins TRBV10-3 to TRBJ2-7; the D gene is perhaps TRBD2, on 6 matching bases. The CDR3 here reads CAIRREVGFDEQYF. Read as DNA, the sequence is TGTGCCATCAGGAGGGAGGTCGGGTTCGACGAGCAGTACTTC.